The clone carrying this T cell receptor (beta chain) has a count of ten or more. Trimming cost V 5 bases and J 8 bases, with 13 bases left between them. The CDR3 is 12 amino acids. Germline V gene data show CDR1 as SGHTS and CDR2 as YDEGEE. A single record per CDR3 protein comes from TCRdb applying MiXCR to the RT-PCR reads. Here the sample spans roughly 630,000 distinct CDR3 sequences, 12% to 15% being singletons. The sample comes from a study of response to subunit inactivated influenza vaccine. The receptor comes from a man in his forties or fifties who received an inactivated influenza vaccine. The V gene is TRBV5-8, the J gene TRBJ1-1, with D unresolved. The sequences come from PBMCs from blood, collected around two weeks before vaccination. The CDR3 region has the DNA TGTGCCAGCAGACACGCAGGCGGGGAAGCTTTCTTT. This gives the protein CASRHAGGEAFF.